The present T cell receptor beta chain was sequenced within a study of cytotoxic CD8 clonotypes in ibrutinib-treated CLL. Study context: Among patients, some 24 responded partially and 2 completely; 14 then stayed remitted and 12 progressed after median roughly 73 months.

Looked up from germline, CDR1 is MNHEY and CDR2 is SVGAGI. The CDR3 runs 14 residues. V shed 5 bases and J 0 bases; nucleotides not matched to a gene: 2. In the case of this clone: The antigen is unknown.

Using immunoSEQ multiplex PCR, the repertoire was profiled, and TCRdb retains in-frame clones only, with some absent. The sample has around 60,000 clones; approximately 54% are singletons. Broader study findings: Sampling time points were not equivalent between sustained-remission and progressing patients.

The sample was PBMCs, taken after 12 months of ibrutinib treatment. This receptor was obtained from a human donor with chronic lymphocytic leukemia. The rearrangement joins TRBV6-5 to TRBJ1-1; TRBD1 matches at 8 bases. The CDR3 region has the DNA TGTGCCAGCAGTCGGACAGGGCTGAACACTGAAGCTTTCTTT. Residues: CASSRTGLNTEAFF.